The rows below give T cell receptor beta chains drawn from one sample of a study of blood T cell repertoires in COVID-19. The method was immunoSEQ multiplex PCR; TCRdb's version includes in-frame clones alone and lacks a portion of them. This sample has about 230,000 clones, with roughly four fifths found just once. Sequenced: peripheral blood. Receptors were obtained from a woman aged 50 to 65 with acute or convalescent COVID-19. The conserved cysteine and the conserved F or W are not part of the CDR3 here.

v_call,cdr3_aa
TRBV19,ASSINRDYNSPLH
TRBV27,ASGSRGMNTEAF
TRBV7-8,ASSFRTSGETQY
TRBV14,ASSQGFGGYGYT
TRBV3-1/TRBV3-2,ASSQEAGTYEQY
TRBV5-8,ASSLEPGSNSPLH
TRBV7-2,ASSTDYVAF
TRBV6-4,ASRRGGSWGYT
TRBV6-5,ASRRDRTAYEQY
TRBV30,AWSLSRDTEAF
TRBV27,ASRPTGARSTDTQY
TRBV4-2,ASSQRTGGNTIY
TRBV30,AWSVSRTVNQPQH
TRBV24-1,ATSRSGSIDEQF
TRBV6-1,ASSEAYVGTGNTDTQY
TRBV6-4,ASSSGSQLSSPLH
TRBV28,ASSSQAAYEQY